This T cell receptor beta chain was profiled in a study of OX40 agonist ivuxolimab in advanced cancers. For the study at large: With a range of about 20 to 79, age averaged 60 years, and about 82% were male.

Germline values: CDR1 SEHNR, CDR2 FQNEAQ (reference sequence). The CDR3 is made up of 12 amino acids. V was clipped by 5 bases and J by 12 bases, with 17 bases between them. This clone was counted a few times. Sequenced by immunoSEQ multiplex PCR; TCRdb stores in-frame clones only, minus some. The sample gives over 30,000 clones, 65% to 85% of which show up once; 11% is in the top ten. The source of this sequence is an adult with an advanced solid tumor such as melanoma, head and neck, liver or kidney cancer. The specimen comprised CD4+ or CD8+ T cells sorted from blood, sampled in a trial of the OX40 agonist ivuxolimab. This chain joins TRBV7-9 and TRBJ2-7; no clear D. CDR3 sequence (DNA): TGTGCCAGCAGCCTACTGTCGGACGCGGTGTACTTC. Protein product: CASSLLSDAVYF.